The 16 T cell receptor beta chains presented below share a single source sample, sequenced in a study of T-cell reconstitution after alpha-beta-depleted transplantation in children. Unique molecular identifiers were used in preparing the TCRbeta library. TCRdb re-called the PCR reads with MiXCR, one entry per CDR3 protein. The sample records about 640,000 distinct CDR3 sequences, 16% being singletons. The sequencing used PBMCs from the stem cell graft donor, collected from the stem cell graft. These receptor sequences come from a human donor who donated a stem cell graft to a child with acute myeloid leukemia.

This clonotype was seen repeatedly, ten times or more. The chain links TRBV29-1 to TRBJ1-5, with D unclear. This CDR3 has 12 amino acids. Germline V gene lookup returns CDR1 SQVTM and CDR2 ANQGSEA. V was trimmed by 4 bases and J by 4 bases, leaving 8 bases between them. The CDR3 bases are TGCAGCGTTGCGGCAGAGAATCAGCCCCAGCATTTT. Protein: CSVAAENQPQHF.

In this sample, this clonotype turned up a few times. V gene TRBV7-2 combines with J gene TRBJ2-3; TRBD2 matches at 8 bases. CDR3 size: 16 residues. V lost 4 bases to trimming and J lost 3 bases; unmatched junction nucleotides: 9. Germline CDR1 is SGHTA and CDR2 is FQGNSA. CDR3 in DNA: TGTGCCAGCAGCTCCGCTCGGGGGGGCCGGACAGATACGCAGTATTTT. Translated, it gives CASSSARGGRTDTQYF.

This clonotype showed up many times. The chain uses TRBV20-1 and TRBJ2-7, with a weak D call TRBD1 (5 bases). Germline lookup yields CDR1 DFQATT and CDR2 SNEGSKA (reference sequence). The CDR3 is 14 residues long. The V end lost 6 bases, the J end lost 7 bases, and 22 bases lay between the germline ends. The CDR3 is CSASGQGKLEEQYF. The CDR3 DNA reads TGCAGTGCATCGGGTCAGGGCAAGTTGGAAGAGCAGTACTTC.

This clonotype was seen repeatedly, ten times or more. This chain links TRBV20-1 with TRBJ2-1, with TRBD2 as a possible D gene (6 bases). V lost 1 base and J 0 bases, leaving 10 bases between the germline ends. Germline loops: CDR1 DFQATT, CDR2 SNEGSKA (reference sequence). There are 15 residues in the CDR3. CDR3 in DNA: TGCAGTGCTAGAGCCCGGGGGACCTCCTACAATGAGCAGTTCTTC. Its translation: CSARARGTSYNEQFF.

The chain joins TRBV7-9 to TRBJ2-1; 9 nucleotides align to TRBD1. After removal of 5 bases from V and 8 bases from J, the junction contained 7 bases not matched to a gene. Germline V gives CDR1 SEHNR, CDR2 FQNEAQ (reference sequence). The CDR3 covers 14 residues. The CDR3 DNA reads as TGTGCCAGCAGCAGGGGACAGGGAATGGATGAGCAGTTCTTC. Its translation is CASSRGQGMDEQFF.

The chain links TRBV7-2 to TRBJ1-4, with D hard to call. The germline V gene encodes CDR1 SGHTA and CDR2 FQGNSA. V was shortened by 5 bases and J by 0 bases, with 13 bases between the two germline ends. CDR3 length: 16 amino acids. As DNA, the CDR3 is TGTGCCAGCAGCGGGTTTACGGGGACAACTAATGAAAAACTGTTTTTT. As protein: CASSGFTGTTNEKLFF.

The gene calls are TRBV4-1 and TRBJ1-6, with a possible D match to TRBD1 (6 bases). CDR3 length equals 15 residues. V was trimmed by 0 bases and J by 9 bases, leaving 12 bases between them. The germline V gene encodes CDR1 MGHRA and CDR2 YSYEKL. CDR3 sequence: CASSQEGRGGSPLHF. The DNA for the CDR3 is TGCGCCAGCAGCCAAGAAGGCAGGGGAGGTTCACCCCTCCACTTT.

Turning to this clonotype: The junction departs from the called germline gene at one end, perhaps through a read error. The V and J genes are TRBV20-1 and TRBJ1-1, with D maybe TRBD1 (6 bases). The CDR3 has 15 amino acids. The V gene's germline CDR1 is DFQATT and CDR2 SNEGSKA (reference sequence). Written as DNA, the CDR3 is TGCAGTGCTTACCAGGGGCGCCAGATGAACTCTGAAGCTTTCTTT. Translated, it gives CSAYQGRQMNSEAFF.

This clonotype has at least ten counts. The chain joins TRBV20-1 to TRBJ2-7; 8 nucleotides align to TRBD2. This CDR3 has 14 amino acids. V gave up 3 bases and J gave up 3 bases; unmatched junction bases: 7. CDR1 is DFQATT, CDR2 SNEGSKA, per germline (reference sequence). Written as DNA, the CDR3 is TGCAGTGCTAGCCACGGGGGGGACCTCTACGAGCAGTACTTC. It specifies CSASHGGDLYEQYF.

This clonotype has a count of ten or more. The gene calls are TRBV20-1 and TRBJ2-7; D might be TRBD1 or TRBD2, each matching 5 bases. With 0 bases removed from V and 5 bases from J, the gap between germline ends came to 14 bases. The CDR3 has 14 residues. Per germline, CDR1 DFQATT and CDR2 SNEGSKA (reference sequence). This CDR3 is CSARDAEGRNEQYF. DNA for the CDR3: TGCAGTGCTAGAGATGCAGAGGGGCGGAACGAGCAGTACTTC.

This clonotype has a count of ten or more. The rearrangement links TRBV12-3 or TRBV12-4 to TRBJ1-6; D not certain. The CDR3 is 12 residues long. Deletions cut 1 base from V and 13 bases from J, with 8 bases between. CDR3 DNA sequence: TGTGCCAGCAGTTTAGACACTGCGCCCCTCCACTTT. Protein: CASSLDTAPLHF.

Comments on this clonotype: Just one base apart from a much larger clone, this may be a read error. The chain combines TRBV12-3 or TRBV12-4 with TRBJ1-5; D is uncertain. CDR3 length: 13 residues. V was pared by 3 bases and J by 6 bases, with 9 bases between. The CDR3 spells CASSFFAIQPQHF. As DNA, the CDR3 is TGTGCCAGCAGTTTTTTCGCCATTCAGCCCCAGCATTTT.

This clonotype has a handful of counts. The chain carries TRBV24-1 and TRBJ2-7; the D gene could be TRBD1 or TRBD2 (5 bases each). CDR3 size: 14 residues. Per germline, CDR1 KGHDR and CDR2 SFDVKD. Trimming took off 9 bases at V and 3 bases at J, with 17 bases between the two ends. CDR3: CATSAGTDLYEQYF. The CDR3 DNA follows: TGTGCCACCTCAGCCGGGACCGACCTCTACGAGCAGTACTTC.

This clonotype was seen only a few times. CDR3 in amino acids: CASSKVGRLLFSYEQYF. The CDR3 DNA reads as TGTGCCAGCAGCAAAGTAGGTCGGCTTCTCTTCTCCTACGAGCAGTACTTC. This sequence joins TRBV21-1 and TRBJ2-7. TRBV21-1 represents a pseudogene. This CDR3 contains 17 residues.

This clonotype was counted many times. The chain joins TRBV5-1 to TRBJ1-2; TRBD1 is a possible D gene (5 bases). Germline CDR1 SGHRS, CDR2 YFSETQ. CDR3 length equals 15 residues. Trimming took off 0 bases at V and 5 bases at J, with 14 bases between the two ends. CDR3 in amino acids: CASSLDGANGYGYTF. DNA for the CDR3: TGCGCCAGCAGCTTGGATGGGGCGAATGGGTATGGCTACACCTTC.

This clonotype was counted a few times. The chain combines TRBV30 with TRBJ1-2; D perhaps matches TRBD1 (6 bases). There are 13 residues in the CDR3. Germline CDR1 and CDR2: GTSNPN and SVGIG (reference sequence). Trimming cost V 0 bases and J 4 bases, with 9 bases left between them. CDR3 sequence reads: CAWSVGGPYGYTF. The DNA for the CDR3 is TGTGCCTGGAGTGTAGGGGGGCCCTATGGCTACACCTTC.